Sequencing of this T cell receptor beta chain was carried out in a study of radiation and T cells in renal cell carcinoma. On the study more broadly: Nephrectomy followed 15 Gy stereotactic body radiation by 4 weeks.

TCRdb keeps only in-frame clones here, not all; method: immunoSEQ multiplex PCR. Of tens of thousands of clones listed, about 80% are singletons. Study outcomes and limitations: Top tumor clonotypes rose in blood 2 weeks post-radiation, then contracted.

Time point indicated: blood 2 weeks post-SBRT. Treatment noted: 15 Gy SBRT to primary tumor, nephrectomy 4 weeks later. This clone was seen a single time. Antigen specificity is unknown. The CDR3 runs to 14 residues. CDR1 and CDR2 (germline): SGHNT, YENEEA. The V end was cut by 6 bases, the J end by 0 bases, with 11 bases between. The sequenced sample was blood, obtained from a patient whose treatment included radiotherapy and nephrectomy. This sequence originates from a man aged 55-75 years with renal cell carcinoma. The rearrangement links TRBV11-3 to TRBJ1-2, with D unclear. Here the CDR3 DNA reads TGTGCCAGCAGTGACACGCTATCTAACTATGGCTACACCTTC. Translating gives CASSDTLSNYGYTF.